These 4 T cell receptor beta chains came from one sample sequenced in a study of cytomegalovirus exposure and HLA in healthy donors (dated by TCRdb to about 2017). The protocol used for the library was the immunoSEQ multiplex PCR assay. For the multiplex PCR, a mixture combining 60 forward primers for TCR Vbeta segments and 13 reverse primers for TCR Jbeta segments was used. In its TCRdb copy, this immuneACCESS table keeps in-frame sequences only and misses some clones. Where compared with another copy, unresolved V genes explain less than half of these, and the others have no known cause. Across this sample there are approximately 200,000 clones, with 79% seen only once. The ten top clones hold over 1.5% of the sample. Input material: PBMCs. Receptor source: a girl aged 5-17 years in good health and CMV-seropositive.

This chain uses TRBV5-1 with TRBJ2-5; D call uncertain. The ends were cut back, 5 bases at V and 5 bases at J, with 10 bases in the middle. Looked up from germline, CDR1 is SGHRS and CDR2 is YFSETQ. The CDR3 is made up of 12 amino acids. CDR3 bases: TGCGCCAGCAGTTTGAACGCGGAGACCCAGTACTTC. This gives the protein CASSLNAETQYF.

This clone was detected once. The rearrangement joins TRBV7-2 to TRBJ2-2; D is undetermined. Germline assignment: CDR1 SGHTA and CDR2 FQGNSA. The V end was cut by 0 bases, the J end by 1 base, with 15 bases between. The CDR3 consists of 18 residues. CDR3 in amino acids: CASSLARLTKVNTGELFF. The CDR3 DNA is TGTGCCAGCAGCTTAGCGCGGTTGACGAAAGTGAACACCGGGGAGCTGTTTTTT.

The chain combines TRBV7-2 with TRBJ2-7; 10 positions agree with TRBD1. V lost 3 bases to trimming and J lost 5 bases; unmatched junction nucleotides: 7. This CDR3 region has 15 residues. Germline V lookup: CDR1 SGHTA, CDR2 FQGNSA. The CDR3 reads CASSLGQGYSDEQYF. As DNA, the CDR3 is TGTGCCAGCAGCTTGGGACAGGGGTATTCCGACGAGCAGTACTTC.

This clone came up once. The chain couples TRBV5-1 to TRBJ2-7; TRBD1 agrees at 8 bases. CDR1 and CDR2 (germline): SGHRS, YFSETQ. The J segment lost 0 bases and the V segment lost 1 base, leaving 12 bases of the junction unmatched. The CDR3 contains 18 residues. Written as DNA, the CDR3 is TGCGCCAGCAGCTTGTGGGGCCCGAGACAGGGGAGCTCCTACGAGCAGTACTTC. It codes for CASSLWGPRQGSSYEQYF.